The present TCR beta chain was sequenced within a study of T cell clones after liver transplantation. Sequencing was performed with immunoSEQ multiplex PCR; in TCRdb, only in-frame clones are kept and a portion is missing. Here the sample spans about 20,000 clones, 78% being singletons. Per the germline V gene, CDR1 is SGHTS and CDR2 is YDEGEE. V shed 0 bases, J shed 2 bases, and the junction held 4 bases outside the gene matches. There are 15 residues in the CDR3. CD3+CD4+ and CD3+CD8+ cells were FACS-sorted from thawed unstimulated PBMCs. Source: CD8+ T cells from blood, taken roughly 56 months after liver transplant. This TCR derives from a human patient who received a liver transplant. Certain T cells may be donor cells from the graft. The rearrangement uses TRBV5-8 and TRBJ2-7, with TRBD2 matching over 8 bases. CDR3 amino acids: CASSLELAVTYEQYF. CDR3 coding DNA: TGTGCCAGCAGCTTGGAACTAGCGGTGACCTACGAGCAGTACTTC.